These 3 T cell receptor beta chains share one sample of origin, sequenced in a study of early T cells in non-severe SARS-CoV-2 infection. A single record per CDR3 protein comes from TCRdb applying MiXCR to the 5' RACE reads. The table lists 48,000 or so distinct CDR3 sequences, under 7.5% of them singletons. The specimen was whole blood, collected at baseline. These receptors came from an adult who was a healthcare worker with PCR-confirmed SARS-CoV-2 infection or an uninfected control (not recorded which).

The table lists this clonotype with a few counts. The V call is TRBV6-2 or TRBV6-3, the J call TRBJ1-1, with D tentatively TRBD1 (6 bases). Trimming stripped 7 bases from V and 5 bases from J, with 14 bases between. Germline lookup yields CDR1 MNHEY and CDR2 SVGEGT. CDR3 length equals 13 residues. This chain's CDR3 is CASNDRRWTEAFF. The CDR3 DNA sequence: TGTGCCAGCAACGACAGGAGGTGGACTGAAGCTTTCTTT.

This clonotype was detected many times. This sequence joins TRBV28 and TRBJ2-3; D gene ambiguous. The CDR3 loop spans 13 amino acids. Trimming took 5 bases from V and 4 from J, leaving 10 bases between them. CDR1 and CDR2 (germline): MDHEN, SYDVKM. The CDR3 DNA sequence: TGTGCCAGCAGTCCAGCCCTACCAGATACGCAGTATTTT. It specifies CASSPALPDTQYF.

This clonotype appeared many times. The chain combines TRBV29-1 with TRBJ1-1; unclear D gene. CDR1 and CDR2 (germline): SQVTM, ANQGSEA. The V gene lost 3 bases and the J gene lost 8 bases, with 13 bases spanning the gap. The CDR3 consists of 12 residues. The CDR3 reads CSVDDGRREAFF. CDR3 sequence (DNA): TGCAGCGTTGATGATGGGCGGCGGGAAGCTTTCTTT.